This T cell receptor (beta chain) was obtained from a study of OX40 agonist ivuxolimab in advanced cancers. For the wider study: The costimulatory receptor OX40 (CD134) was targeted by ivuxolimab, a fully human IgG2 agonistic monoclonal antibody. Intravenous ivuxolimab was administered to patients every 2 weeks at six dose levels: 0.01, 0.1, 0.3, 1.5, 3 and 10 mg/kg. Of the roughly 52 dose-escalation patients, hepatocellular carcinoma was present in about 20, melanoma in around 15, renal cell carcinoma in 9 and head and neck cancer in 9. A male proportion of roughly 85% and a mean age of around 60 years, ranging from about 23 to 90, were recorded for the dose-escalation cohort. Patients were allowed to have had prior anti-PD-1, anti-PD-L1 or anti-CTLA-4 therapy, and approximately 43% of the dose-escalation patients had previously received checkpoint inhibitors. Partial responses occurred in three dose-escalation patients: two with cutaneous melanoma and one with hepatocellular carcinoma. The point of sequencing TCRbeta in the periphery was to test whether ivuxolimab changed TCR sequence diversity and drove clonal T-cell expansion. The monotherapy dose-escalation portion (N = 52 patients) of the phase I ivuxolimab trial is reported in the paper.

Broad study findings and their caveats: The antigen specificity of the peripheral T cells that underwent clonal expansion was not determined. Clonal expansion of both CD4+ and CD8+ blood T cells was observed from baseline to week 6 at doses 0.1 to 3.0 mg/kg. After ivuxolimab, more expanded clones were found on average in CD8+ T cells than in CD4+ T cells. Low levels of normalized T-cell clonal expansion were also seen in some patients who did not respond. In the 0.1-3.0 mg/kg groups, partial responders were among the patients with the lowest normalized peripheral clonal expansion, particularly in CD8+ T cells.

The V end gives up 8 bases and the J end 4 bases, leaving 7 bases in the junction not matched to a gene. Its CDR3 holds 14 amino acids, cysteine through phenylalanine. Just CDR3 DNA is preserved here, 42 bases in frame from base 1. CDR1 is given as MNHEY and CDR2 as SMNVEV, both from the germline V gene (reference sequence). Genomic DNA was isolated from the sorted cells so that the TCRbeta CDR3 region could be sequenced. The immunoSEQ Assay was used for sequencing of TCRbeta CDR3 regions. The clones in this table, taken by TCRdb from immuneACCESS, are in-frame only. Not every clone is retained; where verified, under half of the shortfall comes from an unresolved V gene, and the cause of the rest is unknown. The sample has around 100,000 clones on record, around nine tenths of them singletons. The top ten hold around 0.33% of the sample. Patients with a history of autoimmune disease or receiving systemic immunosuppression were excluded from the trial. Peripheral blood for TCR sequencing was collected from all dose cohorts at baseline, on cycle 4 day 1, and on cycle 7 day 1. Samples were obtained from an open-label, multicenter, first-in-human phase I dose-escalation trial of ivuxolimab. Adults with locally advanced or metastatic head and neck squamous cell, hepatocellular, melanoma or renal cell carcinoma were enrolled in the trial. Before TCR sequencing, CD4+ T cells and CD8+ T cells were sorted from peripheral blood as separate populations.

To note about this clone: Its antigen is not yet known. Base-call qualities are not available, and no considerably larger clone is one nucleotide away.

This TCR came from an adult with an advanced solid tumor such as melanoma, head and neck, liver or kidney cancer. The sequenced sample was CD4+ or CD8+ T cells sorted from blood, obtained in a trial of the OX40 agonist ivuxolimab. The sequence joins TRBV27 to TRBJ2-1; the central 8 bases match TRBD1. The CDR3: CASPRQGPYNEQFF. In nucleotides, the sequence is TGTGCCAGCCCCAGACAGGGGCCTTACAATGAGCAGTTCTTC.